These 3 T cell receptor beta chains were sequenced from one sample in a study of blood T cells in healthy people across ages. A second roughly 6 to 12 cycle PCR used barcoded and J-beta primers. TCRdb analysed the 5' RACE reads with MiXCR anew, one entry per CDR3 protein. Of 1.2 million to 1.5 million distinct CDR3 sequences in the sample, almost 60% were seen once. Specimen: blood. All receptors come from a man between 18 and 35 years old in good health.

The V and J genes are TRBV12-3 or TRBV12-4 and TRBJ2-3; D is ambiguous. This CDR3 is 14 amino acids long. V lost 6 bases to trimming and J lost 2 bases, with 12 bases between them. The CDR3 DNA follows: TGTGCCAGCAGCCGCCAGGAGCTCACAGATACGCAGTATTTT. Translation gives CASSRQELTDTQYF.

The chain recombines TRBV6-5 with TRBJ2-5; D possibly corresponds to TRBD2 (5 bases). The end of the DNA aligns better with TRBJ2-7, so the J call may be wrong. This CDR3 is 15 amino acids long. Per the germline V gene, CDR1 is MNHEY and CDR2 is SVGAGI. CDR3 nucleotides: TGTGCCAGCAGTATTCAGCGGCTCCCAGCCTACGAGCAGTACTTC. Encoded protein: CASSIQRLPAYEQYF.

The CDR3 reads CSARSGRGEGAYGYTF. The CDR3 DNA sequence: TGCAGTGCTAGATCCGGCCGAGGAGAGGGGGCCTATGGCTACACCTTC. The V call is TRBV20-1, the J call TRBJ1-2; 7 bases fit TRBD1. This CDR3 is built from 16 residues. CDR1 and CDR2 from the germline V gene are DFQATT and SNEGSKA (reference sequence). J was trimmed by 4 bases and V by 2 bases; bases with no gene match: 13.